The 4 T cell receptor beta chains below all came from one sample that was sequenced in a study of OX40 agonist ivuxolimab in advanced cancers. Measured with immunoSEQ multiplex PCR; TCRdb has only the in-frame clones, and not every one. The sample has 55,000 to 80,000 clones, 88% seen once. The sample in question was CD4+ or CD8+ T cells sorted from blood, obtained in a trial of the OX40 agonist ivuxolimab. The receptors shown here come from an adult with an advanced solid tumor such as melanoma, head and neck, liver or kidney cancer.

This chain joins TRBV4-3 and TRBJ1-2; 7 bases map to TRBD1. The CDR3 runs 17 residues. Trimming cost V 4 bases and J 8 bases; bases outside gene matches: 19. Germline CDR1 is LGHNA and CDR2 is YSLEER. The chain's CDR3 is CASSRDWTGTSRGGYTF. Written as DNA, the CDR3 is TGCGCCAGCAGCCGAGATTGGACAGGAACCTCTCGGGGGGGCTACACCTTC.

This clone was detected a few times. The chain recombines TRBV9 with TRBJ1-4; D not resolved. V lost 4 bases and J 5 bases, leaving 15 bases between the germline ends. This CDR3 region has 15 residues. CDR1 SGDLS and CDR2 YYNGEE come from the germline V gene. The DNA of the CDR3 is TGTGCCAGCAGCCCTCGGGCTGGTGGAAATGAAAAACTGTTTTTT. Its protein is CASSPRAGGNEKLFF.

This sequence joins TRBV6-6 and TRBJ2-1; 10 nucleotides line up with TRBD2. CDR1 MNHNY and CDR2 SVGAGI come from the germline V gene (reference sequence). The CDR3 length is 16 residues. The trim removed 8 bases at V and 10 bases at J, leaving 17 bases unmatched. Here the CDR3 DNA reads TGTGCCAGCTCGAGGTCCCAGCGGGGGGGAGTTGGGGAGCAGTTCTTC. It yields the protein CASSRSQRGGVGEQFF.

This CDR3 is CASSYGRTYNSPLHF. CDR3 nucleotide sequence: TGTGCCAGCAGTTACGGGAGGACCTATAATTCACCCCTCCACTTT. V is TRBV6-5 and J is TRBJ1-6, with D unresolved. This CDR3 contains 15 residues. Trimming took 2 bases from V and 2 from J, leaving 7 bases between them. Per the germline V gene, CDR1 is MNHEY and CDR2 is SVGAGI.